The clone carrying this TCR beta chain came up once. Its antigen is currently unknown. The data are from a study of OX40 agonist ivuxolimab in advanced cancers. Turning to the study itself: Patients were dosed with the agonistic anti-OX40 (CD134) antibody ivuxolimab. Ivuxolimab doses were 0.01, 0.1, 0.3, 1.5, 3 or 10 mg/kg every 2 weeks.

Germline assignment: CDR1 SEHNR and CDR2 FQNEAQ (reference sequence). The V and J ends lost 1 base and 10 bases respectively, with 8 bases between them. This CDR3 has 12 amino acids. Study results and limitations: Among expanded peripheral T cells, antigen specificity went undetermined. Relative to CD4+ cells, CD8+ T cells on average had more expanded clones.

The protocol was immunoSEQ multiplex PCR, while the TCRdb copy is restricted to in-frame clones and leaves out a portion. This repertoire shows about 82,000 clones, 80% to 90% found once; its top ten account for roughly 0.8%. The rearrangement links TRBV7-9 to TRBJ2-1; D gene unclear. The sample consisted of CD4+ or CD8+ T cells sorted from blood, taken in a trial of the OX40 agonist ivuxolimab. This sequence originates from an adult with an advanced solid tumor such as melanoma, head and neck, liver or kidney cancer. The CDR3 protein is CASSLEIGEQFF. As DNA, the CDR3 is TGTGCCAGCAGCTTAGAGATAGGGGAGCAGTTCTTC. Drawing the rest from reference TRBV7-9 and TRBJ2-1, the complete variable domain is DTGVSQNPRHKITKRGQNVTFRCDPISEHNRLYWYRQTLGQGPEFLTYFQNEAQLEKSRLLSDRFSAERPKGSFSTLEIQRTEQGDSAMYLCASSLEIGEQFFGPGTRLTVL.